The clone carrying this T cell receptor (beta chain) was found many times. Antigen unknown. Germline loops: CDR1 SGHRS, CDR2 YFSETQ. Trimming left V 4 bases short and J 4 bases short, with 12 bases between. The length of the CDR3 is 13 residues. The data belong to a study of response to subunit inactivated influenza vaccine. Study-level results: Few additional T cells are recruited per seasonal influenza vaccination, authors suggested.

In TCRdb, the RT-PCR reads were re-called with MiXCR into one record per CDR3 protein. Of about 800,000 distinct CDR3 sequences in the sample, 21% are singletons; the top ten hold roughly 10%. The source of this sequence is a man between 45 and 60 years old who received an inactivated influenza vaccine. V and J are TRBV5-1 and TRBJ2-7; maybe TRBD1 (5 bases). This sample comprised PBMCs from blood, obtained less than 6 days after vaccination. CDR3 sequence reads: CASSPDRIYEQYF. CDR3 sequence (DNA): TGCGCCAGCAGCCCCGACAGAATTTACGAGCAGTACTTC.